This T cell receptor beta chain was obtained from a study of blood T cell repertoires in COVID-19. On the study more broadly: Both acute and convalescent COVID-19 samples were obtained from the United States, Italy and Spain. In each case, the material was cDNA or gDNA derived from T cells, B-cell-depleted T cells, or PBMCs.

The CDR3 length is 17 residues. Looked up from germline, CDR1 is MNHEY and CDR2 is SMNVEV (reference sequence). The V and J ends lost 5 bases and 8 bases, in that order; junction bases with no gene match: 13. Authors' methods: How many nucleated cells were present was estimated from reference gene primer amplification. This table comes from immunoSEQ multiplex PCR, and its TCRdb copy is limited to in-frame clones, with some not included. The V and J calls and the clone size are those of that table, but D and trimming were determined from the DNA. The sample lists about 140,000 clones; 85% to 90% were seen once.

The specimen was peripheral blood. This TCR derives from a woman aged 50 to 60 with active or convalescent COVID-19. The gene calls are TRBV27 and TRBJ2-1; TRBD2 agrees at 12 bases. The CDR3 nucleotides are TGTGCCAGCAGTACCCGACTAGCGGGGGCGGTGGCCGATGAGCAGTTCTTC. The encoded protein is CASSTRLAGAVADEQFF.